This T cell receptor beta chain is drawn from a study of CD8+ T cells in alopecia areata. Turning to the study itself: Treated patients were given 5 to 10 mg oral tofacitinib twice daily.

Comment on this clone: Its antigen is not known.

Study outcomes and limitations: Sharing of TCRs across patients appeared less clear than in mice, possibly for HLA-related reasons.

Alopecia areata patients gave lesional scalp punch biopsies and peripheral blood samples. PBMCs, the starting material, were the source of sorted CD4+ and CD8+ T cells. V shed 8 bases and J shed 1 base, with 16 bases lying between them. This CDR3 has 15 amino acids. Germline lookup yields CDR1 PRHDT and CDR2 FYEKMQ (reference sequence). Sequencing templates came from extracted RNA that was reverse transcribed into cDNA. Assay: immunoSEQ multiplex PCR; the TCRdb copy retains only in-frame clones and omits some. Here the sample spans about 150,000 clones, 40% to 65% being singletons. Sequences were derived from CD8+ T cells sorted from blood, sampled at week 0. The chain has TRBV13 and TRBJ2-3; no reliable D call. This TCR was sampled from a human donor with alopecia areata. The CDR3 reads CASSRSEFRTDTQYF. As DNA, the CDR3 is TGTGCCAGCTCCAGGTCGGAGTTCCGCACAGATACGCAGTATTTT. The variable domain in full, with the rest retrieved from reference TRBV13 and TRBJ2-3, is AAGVIQSPRHLIKEKRETATLKCYPIPRHDTVYWYQQGPGQDPQFLISFYEKMQSDKGSIPDRFSAQQFSDYHSELNMSSLELGDSALYFCASSRSEFRTDTQYFGPGTRLTVL.